This T cell receptor (beta chain) was documented in a study of cytomegalovirus exposure and HLA in healthy donors. Study as a whole: Inside one of the first data releases sat 75 million to 100 million unique TCRs taken from HLA-typed donors.

The germline V gene has CDR1 MNHEY and CDR2 SVGAGI. The CDR3 has 13 amino acids. Remarks on this clone: Antigen: not known. Relative to the germline gene, one junction end is altered; a read error may explain this.

The primer mix had 60 Vbeta and 13 Jbeta primers. The protocol was immunoSEQ multiplex PCR, while the TCRdb copy is restricted to in-frame clones and leaves out a portion. The data show about 180,000 clones, with roughly 78% seen just once and approximately 0.69% held by the top ten. Findings and limits, study-wide: Common viral pathogens seemed to be connected with several of the most significant clusters, according to a later analysis. Most TCR beta V segments were productive about 90% or about 30% of the time in an earlier analysis.

This receptor was taken from a woman aged 40 to 50 in good health and CMV-seronegative. This chain joins TRBV6-5 and TRBJ2-4; 8 nucleotides match TRBD2. The specimen sequenced was PBMCs. The CDR3 here is CVSREGPRNIQYF. CDR3 coding DNA: TGTGTCAGCCGGGAGGGGCCCAGAAACATTCAGTACTTC.